A single sample gave rise to the 13 T cell receptor beta chains below, sequenced in a study of breast tumors, draining lymph nodes, adjacent tissues. One entry per CDR3 protein, called by TCRdb with MiXCR from the multiplex PCR reads. The sample contains approximately 89,000 distinct CDR3 sequences, roughly 30% of which appear only once. Axillary draining lymph nodes of breast cancer patients supplied the node samples. Source material: axillary lymph node tissue. The source of these receptors is a female donor with breast cancer. Some clones in this sample may be carry-over from other donors' samples.

This clonotype was detected ten times or more. The rearrangement joins TRBV7-2 to TRBJ1-4; D call uncertain. V lost 2 bases and J lost 8, with 9 bases in between. The CDR3 is 13 residues long. Germline V gives CDR1 SGHTA, CDR2 FQGNSA. Here the CDR3 DNA reads TGTGCCAGCAGCTTATGGGGAGGCGAAAAACTGTTTTTT. This translates into CASSLWGGEKLFF.

This clonotype was counted at least ten times. Germline is not matched at one junction end, which may reflect a read error. The chain links TRBV7-9 to TRBJ2-5, with D maybe TRBD2 (6 bases). Germline CDR1 SEHNR, CDR2 FQNEAQ (reference sequence). The CDR3 runs to 13 residues. This chain's CDR3 is CTSSLSSVETQYF. CDR3 coding DNA: TGTACCAGCAGCTTGTCTAGCGTGGAGACCCAGTACTTC.

The chain uses TRBV25-1 and TRBJ2-1; 13 bases align to TRBD2. V lost 1 base and J lost 8; bases outside the gene matches: 2. The CDR3 runs to 15 residues. CDR1 and CDR2 from the germline V gene are MGHDK and SYGVNS. CDR3 protein: CASSEWTSGRDEQFF. The CDR3 region has the DNA TGTGCCAGCAGTGAATGGACTAGCGGGAGAGATGAGCAGTTCTTC. Looking up the rest from reference TRBV25-1 and TRBJ2-1 gives the full variable domain: EADIYQTPRYLVIGTGKKITLECSQTMGHDKMYWYQQDPGMELHLIHYSYGVNSTEKGDLSSESTVSRIRTEHFPLTLESARPSHTSQYLCASSEWTSGRDEQFFGPGTRLTVL.

This clonotype was detected ten times or more. The gene calls are TRBV27 and TRBJ2-3; perhaps TRBD1 as D (5 bases). The V end lost 2 bases, the J end lost 3 bases, and 15 bases lay between the germline ends. This CDR3 has 16 amino acids. CDR1 MNHEY and CDR2 SMNVEV come from the germline V gene (reference sequence). The CDR3: CASSLGALQETDTQYF. The DNA for the CDR3 is TGTGCCAGCAGTTTAGGGGCCCTACAGGAGACAGATACGCAGTATTTT.

This clonotype has at least ten counts. The V gene is TRBV20-1, the J gene TRBJ2-5; D is possibly TRBD2 (5 bases). Trimming shortened V by 4 bases and J by 5 bases, and 14 bases separated the two germline ends. The CDR3 is 13 amino acids. Per germline, CDR1 DFQATT and CDR2 SNEGSKA (reference sequence). CDR3 loop: CSAKAGCAETQYF. The CDR3 DNA is TGCAGTGCTAAGGCGGGTTGTGCCGAGACCCAGTACTTC.

The genes are TRBV20-1 and TRBJ1-1; TRBD1 matches at 11 bases. The CDR3 runs to 15 residues. After removal of 4 bases from V and 5 bases from J, the junction contained 9 bases not matched to a gene. Germline assignment: CDR1 DFQATT and CDR2 SNEGSKA (reference sequence). CDR3 sequence: CSAKWDRGVGTEAFF. The CDR3 DNA reads TGCAGTGCTAAATGGGACAGGGGGGTAGGGACTGAAGCTTTCTTT.

This clonotype was picked up many times. The CDR3 is CASSLRLAGGPGWTDTQYF. The CDR3, as DNA: TGTGCCAGCAGCTTAAGGCTAGCGGGAGGGCCGGGATGGACAGATACGCAGTATTTT. This chain uses TRBV7-3 with TRBJ2-3; 12 bases map to TRBD2. CDR3 length: 19 amino acids. Unmatched junction bases numbered 11, after V lost 1 base and J lost 3 bases. Germline V gives CDR1 SGHTA, CDR2 FQGTGA.

This clonotype was recorded many times. The gene calls are TRBV7-9 and TRBJ2-1; 16 bases match TRBD2. CDR1 is SEHNR and CDR2 is FQNEAQ in the germline V gene (reference sequence). This CDR3 is built from 19 residues. J lost 8 bases, V lost 3 bases, and 13 bases had no gene match. In DNA form, the CDR3 reads TGTGCCAGCAGCTTGTGGCAGGGGACTAGCGGGAGGGTCGCCCATGAGCAGTTCTTC. Amino acid sequence: CASSLWQGTSGRVAHEQFF.

This clonotype was seen only once. Germline and junction disagree at one end, which may indicate a read error. This chain joins TRBV20-1 and TRBJ2-7, with TRBD2 matching 9 bases. This CDR3 is 14 amino acids long. Germline values: CDR1 DFQATT, CDR2 SNEGSKA (reference sequence). In nucleotides, the CDR3 is TGCGGTGCTAGTCTTGGACTAGCGACCTACGAGCAGTACTTC. Its translation is CGASLGLATYEQYF.

Details on this clonotype: Relative to the germline gene, one junction end is altered; a read error may explain this. The chain uses TRBV9 and TRBJ2-3; TRBD1 is a possible D gene (5 bases). The CDR3 has 14 amino acids. CDR1 is SGDLS, CDR2 YYNGEE, per germline. The CDR3 DNA is TGTGCCAGCAGCTCCCAGGGCAGCACAGATACGCAGTCCTTT. Its protein is CASSSQGSTDTQSF. Based on the CDR3 plus reference TRBV9 and TRBJ2-3, the full variable domain is DSGVTQTPKHLITATGQRVTLRCSPRSGDLSVYWYQQSLDQGLQFLIQYYNGEERAKGNILERFSAQQFPDLHSELNLSSLELGDSALYFCASSSQGSTDTQSFGPGTRLTVL.

This clonotype was counted at least ten times. A much larger clone lies a single base off, so this may be a read error. This chain links TRBV20-1 with TRBJ2-7; D possibly matches TRBD1 or TRBD2 (6 bases each). The CDR3 is 15 amino acids. Trimming took 0 bases from V and 7 from J, leaving 19 bases between them. The germline gives CDR1 DFQATT, CDR2 SNEGSKA (reference sequence). The CDR3 coding sequence is TGCAGTGCTAGAGATATGGGACTGGGGGCCTGGGAGCAGTACTTC. Protein product: CSARDMGLGAWEQYF.

This clonotype was counted ten times or more. In DNA form, the CDR3 reads TGTGCCAGCAGCCCGAATAACTATGGCTACACCTTC. This gives the protein CASSPNNYGYTF. V usage is TRBV7-2 and J usage is TRBJ1-2; D ambiguous. CDR3 length: 12 residues. V lost 5 bases, J lost 1 base, and 5 bases lay in between. Germline CDR1 is SGHTA and CDR2 is FQGNSA.

This clonotype was seen ten or more times. The rearrangement links TRBV4-3 to TRBJ2-7; 12 bases agree with TRBD2. Trimming cost V 4 bases and J 3 bases; bases outside gene matches: 4. CDR1 is LGHNA and CDR2 is YSLEER in the germline V gene. CDR3 length equals 15 residues. Here the CDR3 DNA reads TGCGCCAGCAGCCTACGGACTAGCGGGGACTACGAGCAGTACTTC. Its protein product is CASSLRTSGDYEQYF.